The present TCR beta chain was sequenced within a study of cytomegalovirus exposure and HLA in healthy donors. Study results and caveats: Cytomegalovirus-associated TCR beta chains were listed, numbering 150 to 200. The availability of immune exposure information extended only to CMV serostatus.

A remark on this clone: Its specificity is unknown.

Trimming shortened V by 3 bases and J by 8 bases, and 10 bases separated the two germline ends. The germline gives CDR1 WNHNN, CDR2 SYGVQD (reference sequence). There are 12 residues in the CDR3. The PCR ran on 60 Vbeta and 13 Jbeta primers. The table came from immunoSEQ multiplex PCR; TCRdb's copy has only in-frame clones and leaves some out. The sample carries 200,000 to 250,000 clones, more than 75% recorded once. Sample: PBMCs. The receptor comes from a girl aged 2 to 10 in good health and CMV-seronegative. V gene TRBV10-1 combines with J gene TRBJ1-1; no clear D gene. This CDR3 is CASSDPAGEAFF. The CDR3 DNA is TGCGCCAGCAGTGACCCGGCCGGGGAAGCTTTCTTT.